One T cell receptor (beta chain) is described in this entry. The data were obtained in a study of control samples from healthy donors and cancer patients. Only in-frame clones appear in the TCRdb table, and some are missing; sequencing was by immunoSEQ multiplex PCR. This table holds 90,000 or so clones, around nine tenths found once. The CDR3 length is 13 residues. Germline assignment: CDR1 SGHTA and CDR2 FQGTGA. Trimming left V 3 bases short and J 5 bases short, with 10 bases between. Sequenced material: PBMCs. The genes are TRBV7-3 and TRBJ2-5; D perhaps matches TRBD2 (7 bases). This receptor was obtained from a woman aged 50 to 60 with colorectal cancer. The CDR3 DNA sequence: TGTGCCAGCAGCTTGGGGGGGCCGGAGACCCAGTACTTC. Its protein product is CASSLGGPETQYF.